What follows are 13 T cell receptor beta chains derived from one specimen sequenced in a study of blood T cells in healthy people across ages. Using a J-beta primer mix together with a sample-barcoded 5' primer, a second PCR was run for about 6 to 12 cycles. TCRdb independently ran MiXCR on the 5' RACE reads; one entry per CDR3 protein. The table has fewer than 2 million distinct CDR3 sequences, about two fifths seen once. Sequencing was carried out using blood. These receptors originate from a human donor in good health.

The chain employs TRBV27 and TRBJ1-2, with 12 bases lining up with TRBD1. CDR1 MNHEY and CDR2 SMNVEV come from the germline V gene (reference sequence). V lost 7 bases, J lost 7 bases, and 7 bases stayed unmatched. This CDR3 has 14 amino acids. The CDR3 here is CASTPGQGALGYTF. The CDR3 DNA reads TGTGCCAGCACTCCGGGACAGGGGGCGCTTGGCTACACCTTC.

J is TRBJ2-1 and V is TRBV4-1; no definite D call. V was cut by 1 base and J by 6 bases, with 10 bases left in between. The CDR3 is 14 amino acids. Germline CDR1 is MGHRA and CDR2 is YSYEKL. The CDR3 spells CASSQVGRSNEQFF. DNA for the CDR3: TGCGCCAGCAGCCAAGTGGGCAGAAGCAATGAGCAGTTCTTC.

The chain carries TRBV28 and TRBJ2-1; D gene ambiguous. Germline assignment: CDR1 MDHEN and CDR2 SYDVKM. Between the trimmed V and J ends, which lost 3 bases and 0 bases, there was a span of 18 bases. This CDR3 comprises 18 residues. CDR3 loop: CASSLSNLEFSSYNEQFF. The DNA of the CDR3 is TGTGCCAGCAGTTTGTCTAATCTAGAGTTTAGCTCCTACAATGAGCAGTTCTTC.

J is TRBJ2-2 and V is TRBV11-2, with TRBD2 matching over 14 bases. The germline V gene has CDR1 SGHAT and CDR2 FQNNGV. With 6 bases clipped from V and 9 bases from J, the junction kept 6 bases outside the gene matches. The CDR3 loop spans 15 amino acids. CDR3 nucleotides: TGTGCCAGCAGTCAAGGACTAGCGGGAGGCTGGGAGCTGTTTTTT. It specifies CASSQGLAGGWELFF.

The chain combines TRBV20-1 with TRBJ1-4, with TRBD1 matching over 9 bases. The ends lost 2 bases at V and 6 bases at J; junction bases unmatched: 4. The CDR3 is 14 residues long. Germline V CDR1 and CDR2: DFQATT, SNEGSKA (reference sequence). The CDR3 region has the DNA TGCAGTGCTAGACCAGGACAGGGGTATGAAAAACTGTTTTTT. Protein product: CSARPGQGYEKLFF.

In this sample, this clonotype turned up a few times. The chain combines TRBV6-5 with TRBJ2-5, with TRBD2 matching 9 bases. The CDR3 loop spans 14 amino acids. V trimming: 8 bases; J trimming: 2 bases; junction bases outside the gene matches: 6. Germline V lookup: CDR1 MNHEY, CDR2 SVGAGI. The DNA for the CDR3 is TGTGCCAGCGGCGGGACTAGCTGGCAAGAGACCCAGTACTTC. Protein sequence: CASGGTSWQETQYF.

A few counts support this clonotype. The genes are TRBV10-3 and TRBJ2-3; D is ambiguous. The CDR3 is 13 residues long. The germline gives CDR1 ENHRY, CDR2 SYGVKD. Between the trimmed V and J ends, which lost 6 bases and 3 bases, there was a span of 10 bases. The CDR3 coding sequence is TGTGCCATCAGCTCCCGGCCGACAGATACGCAGTATTTT. Its protein product is CAISSRPTDTQYF.

This clonotype came up a few times. This sequence joins TRBV9 and TRBJ2-3; 7 bases match TRBD2. Germline assignment: CDR1 SGDLS and CDR2 YYNGEE. V dropped 0 bases and J dropped 1; count of bases not matched to a gene: 8. The length of the CDR3 is 17 residues. The CDR3 region is CASSVGRTAGGTDTQYF. In nucleotides, the CDR3 is TGTGCCAGCAGCGTAGGGCGGACCGCGGGAGGCACAGATACGCAGTATTTT.

The table lists this clonotype with a few counts. The chain joins TRBV5-6 to TRBJ2-3; D not certain. This CDR3 is built from 14 residues. Trimming took 2 bases from V and 0 from J, leaving 7 bases between them. CDR1 SGHDT and CDR2 YYEEEE come from the germline V gene. CDR3 nucleotide sequence: TGTGCCAGCAGCTTTCTACCTAGCACAGATACGCAGTATTTT. Translated: CASSFLPSTDTQYF.

The CDR3 region has the DNA TGTGCCAGCAGCCTTGACGACTCCCAGGACGAGCAGTACTTC. Residues: CASSLDDSQDEQYF. The chain employs TRBV28 and TRBJ2-1; unclear D gene. The J call is doubtful: the DNA matches TRBJ2-7 better. There are 14 residues in the CDR3. Per the germline V gene, CDR1 is MDHEN and CDR2 is SYDVKM.

The chain recombines TRBV7-9 with TRBJ2-5; perhaps TRBD1 as D (6 bases). V shed 4 bases and J shed 2 bases, with 11 bases lying between them. Germline values: CDR1 SEHNR, CDR2 FQNEAQ (reference sequence). The CDR3 has 14 residues. CDR3 DNA: TGTGCCAGCAGCTCCGAGGACAGACAAGAGACCCAGTACTTC. Protein product: CASSSEDRQETQYF.

V and J are TRBV20-1 and TRBJ1-1, with D perhaps matching TRBD1 (6 bases). The CDR3 covers 14 residues. Trimming pared 3 bases from V and 0 bases from J, leaving 11 bases between. Germline CDR1 is DFQATT and CDR2 is SNEGSKA (reference sequence). Here the CDR3 reads CSASVQGLNTEAFF. The CDR3 region has the DNA TGCAGTGCTAGTGTACAGGGACTGAACACTGAAGCTTTCTTT.

The V and J genes are TRBV7-6 and TRBJ2-5; D is unclear. The end of the DNA is better explained by TRBJ2-7, so the J call may be wrong. Germline CDR1 SGHVS, CDR2 FNYEAQ. The length of the CDR3 is 15 residues. The CDR3 sequence is CASSYGDNVIYEQYF. The CDR3 nucleotides read TGTGCCAGCAGCTACGGTGATAACGTGATCTACGAGCAGTACTTC.